This TCR beta chain was recovered during a study of CD8 T cells in ankylosing spondylitis. Whole-study findings and limits: There was a TCR beta motif, made of several highly homologous variants, that appeared characteristic of ankylosing spondylitis blood. As reported, disease-linked clones showed significant enrichment in matched ankylosing spondylitis synovial fluid.

V trimming: 3 bases; J trimming: 7 bases; junction bases outside the gene matches: 15. Germline CDR1 and CDR2: SGHTA and FQGNSA. This CDR3 contains 17 residues. Scientists made TCR beta libraries using quantitative 5'-RACE with molecular barcodes. TCRdb reprocessed the 5' RACE reads with MiXCR, giving one entry per CDR3 protein. The sample includes some 130,000 distinct CDR3 sequences, roughly a sixth of them seen just once. This clonotype has a handful of counts. What it binds is not known. The TCR originated in a male donor with ankylosing spondylitis. Sequencing was performed on blood, either unsorted or a sorted T cell fraction (not recorded which). The V and J genes are TRBV7-2 and TRBJ2-7; 10 positions match TRBD1. The CDR3 nucleotides are TGTGCCAGCAGCTTGGCGGGCCTACCGGGACAGGGGTTTGAGCAGTACTTC. Residues: CASSLAGLPGQGFEQYF.